These 27 T cell receptor beta chains were all obtained from the same sample, sequenced in a study of PD-1 blockade in classical Hodgkin lymphoma. The data were produced by immunoSEQ multiplex PCR, yet TCRdb's version contains in-frame clones alone and is incomplete. Found here are fewer than 45,000 clones, 76% of them singletons; the top ten hold approximately 11%. With no exception, relapse followed autologous stem cell transplantation in all patients, and brentuximab vedotin exposure varied. The sample in question was peripheral blood mononuclear cells (PBMCs), obtained at baseline. Receptors originate from a human donor with classical Hodgkin lymphoma.

The chain carries TRBV25-1 and TRBJ2-1, with unresolved D. The CDR3 has 11 residues. Germline V gives CDR1 MGHDK, CDR2 SYGVNS. V lost 4 bases and J 12 bases, leaving 10 bases between the germline ends. The CDR3, as DNA: TGTGCCAGCAGTGCGGGTTCAAGGCAGTTCTTC. Translating it yields CASSAGSRQFF.

This clone was observed a few times. This sequence joins TRBV5-6 and TRBJ1-2, with 8 bases aligning to TRBD1. V was pared by 3 bases and J by 10 bases, with 8 bases of the junction left unmatched. There are 13 residues in the CDR3. Germline CDR1 reads SGHDT; CDR2 reads YYEEEE. The CDR3 region is CASSSGGESAYTF. For the CDR3, the DNA is TGTGCCAGCAGCTCAGGGGGCGAAAGTGCCTACACCTTC.

The chain combines TRBV6-5 with TRBJ1-1, with no clear D. Germline CDR1 is MNHEY and CDR2 is SVGAGI. CDR3 length: 14 residues. V lost 4 bases, J lost 1 base, and 10 bases lay in between. CDR3 sequence reads: CASSFRGGNTEAFF. The DNA of the CDR3 is TGTGCCAGCAGTTTCAGAGGAGGGAACACTGAAGCTTTCTTT.

This rearrangement joins TRBV7-3 to TRBJ2-1, with D unclear. Germline CDR1 SGHTA, CDR2 FQGTGA. V gave up 2 bases and J gave up 4 bases, with 9 bases separating them. The CDR3 length is 14 residues. CDR3 sequence: CASSLLADYNEQFF. As DNA, the CDR3 is TGTGCCAGCAGCTTATTGGCAGATTACAATGAGCAGTTCTTC.

Remarks on this clone: The same CDR3 is also encoded by other DNA sequences in this sample. This chain links TRBV7-9 with TRBJ2-7, with 10 bases that match TRBD1. In germline, CDR1 is SEHNR, CDR2 FQNEAQ (reference sequence). V was pared by 3 bases and J by 0 bases, with 2 bases of the junction left unmatched. The CDR3 contains 15 residues. The CDR3 DNA follows: TGTGCCAGCAGCTTGGGACAGGGGATCTCCTACGAGCAGTACTTC. Amino acids: CASSLGQGISYEQYF.

This CDR3 is CASSTLAASYNEQFF. The DNA for the CDR3 is TGTGCCAGTAGTACTCTAGCGGCCTCCTACAATGAGCAGTTCTTC. The chain joins TRBV19 to TRBJ2-1; 7 positions match TRBD2. Trimming at V came to 4 bases and at J to 0 bases, leaving 3 bases not matched to a gene. The CDR3 is 15 residues long. CDR1 and CDR2 from the germline V gene are LNHDA and SQIVND (reference sequence).

This chain joins TRBV7-9 and TRBJ2-3; D unclear. The germline CDR1 and CDR2 sequences are SEHNR and FQNEAQ (reference sequence). CDR3 length: 13 amino acids. Trimming stripped 6 bases from V and 2 bases from J, with 9 bases between. The CDR3 DNA sequence: TGTGCCAGCAGGACCGCGGCCACAGATACGCAGTATTTT. Protein: CASRTAATDTQYF.

This clone was counted between two and nine times. The CDR3 DNA follows: TGCGCCAGCAGGGACAGGTCCTTCAGCACAGATACGCAGTATTTT. This sequence encodes CASRDRSFSTDTQYF. The rearrangement joins TRBV10-2 to TRBJ2-3; 7 bases line up with TRBD1. V lost 6 bases and J lost 0; bases outside the gene matches: 6. Germline V gene sequence: CDR1 WSHSY, CDR2 SAAADI. CDR3 size: 15 residues.

This sequence joins TRBV11-3 and TRBJ2-5; D is possibly TRBD2 (5 bases). Germline V gene lookup returns CDR1 SGHNT and CDR2 YENEEA. The CDR3 covers 16 residues. Trimming shortened V by 5 bases and J by 2 bases, and 18 bases separated the two germline ends. The CDR3 sequence: CASSLRAGPGQETQYF. DNA for the CDR3: TGTGCCAGCAGCCTGAGGGCCGGCCCGGGTCAAGAGACCCAGTACTTC.

CDR3 nucleotide sequence: TGTGCCAGCATAACAACGGGGGCGCGTATTGAGCAGTTCTTC. Its translation is CASITTGARIEQFF. The V gene is TRBV7-9, the J gene TRBJ2-1; the D call may be TRBD1 or TRBD2 (6 bases each). This CDR3 comprises 14 residues. V dropped 7 bases and J dropped 9 bases, with 19 bases sitting between them. Germline values: CDR1 SEHNR, CDR2 FQNEAQ (reference sequence).

The V and J genes are TRBV2 and TRBJ2-7; D gene uncertain. CDR3 length equals 13 residues. The V end lost 7 bases, the J end lost 2 bases, and 12 bases lay between the germline ends. Germline V CDR1 and CDR2: SNHLY, FYNNEI. In DNA form, the CDR3 reads TGTGCCAGCAATCGCGGTATCGCCTACGAGCAGTACTTC. Translation: CASNRGIAYEQYF.

The chain joins TRBV5-1 to TRBJ2-7; 9 bases align to TRBD2. The length of the CDR3 is 15 residues. Germline CDR1 SGHRS, CDR2 YFSETQ. V dropped 1 base and J dropped 3; count of bases not matched to a gene: 5. The CDR3 loop reads CASSLSPAGGYEQYF. For the CDR3, the DNA is TGCGCCAGCAGCTTGAGTCCAGCGGGAGGCTACGAGCAGTACTTC.

The chain couples TRBV6-6 to TRBJ2-7; the match to TRBD1 covers 10 bases. J lost 3 bases, V lost 7 bases, and 9 bases had no gene match. The germline V gene encodes CDR1 MNHNY and CDR2 SVGAGI (reference sequence). The CDR3 runs 15 residues. The CDR3 spells CASTHAGTGVYEQYF. The CDR3 bases are TGTGCCAGCACCCATGCCGGGACAGGGGTCTACGAGCAGTACTTC.

This clone was seen only once. This rearrangement joins TRBV28 to TRBJ2-7; D is perhaps TRBD2 (6 bases). Trimming took off 3 bases at V and 3 bases at J, with 12 bases between the two ends. Germline V lookup: CDR1 MDHEN, CDR2 SYDVKM. This CDR3 is built from 14 residues. DNA for the CDR3: TGTGCCAGCAGTTTTCCGGGAGAGGTCTACGAGCAGTACTTC. It translates to CASSFPGEVYEQYF.

This clone was seen only a few times. This chain connects TRBV28 to TRBJ2-7; 8 bases align to TRBD2. Looked up from germline, CDR1 is MDHEN and CDR2 is SYDVKM. V dropped 3 bases and J dropped 3; count of bases not matched to a gene: 4. There are 14 residues in the CDR3. The CDR3 coding sequence is TGTGCCAGCAGTTTTGGGACTAGTTACTACGAGCAGTACTTC. As protein: CASSFGTSYYEQYF.

Notes on this clone: The sample has other DNA sequences that encode this CDR3 too. CDR3 bases: TGTGCCAGCAGCGTAGCTGGGGCGGGGGAGACCCAGTACTTC. Protein sequence: CASSVAGAGETQYF. The chain couples TRBV9 to TRBJ2-5, with a tentative D call TRBD2 (6 bases). Trimming shortened V by 0 bases and J by 5 bases, and 11 bases separated the two germline ends. The CDR3 contains 14 residues. Germline V gives CDR1 SGDLS, CDR2 YYNGEE.

This chain links TRBV9 with TRBJ2-3; D may match TRBD1 or TRBD2 (5 bases each). V lost 0 bases, J lost 4 bases, and 15 bases lay in between. The length of the CDR3 is 16 residues. Germline CDR1 is SGDLS and CDR2 is YYNGEE. CDR3 amino acids: CASSVAYGGSADTQYF. In DNA, the CDR3 is TGTGCCAGCAGCGTAGCTTATGGGGGAAGCGCAGATACGCAGTATTTT. The entire variable domain, with the rest obtained from reference TRBV9 and TRBJ2-3, is as follows: DSGVTQTPKHLITATGQRVTLRCSPRSGDLSVYWYQQSLDQGLQFLIQYYNGEERAKGNILERFSAQQFPDLHSELNLSSLELGDSALYFCASSVAYGGSADTQYFGPGTRLTVL.

The chain employs TRBV10-2 and TRBJ2-7; the match to TRBD1 covers 7 bases. The CDR3 sequence is 13 residues long. Trimming at V came to 6 bases and at J to 3 bases, leaving 5 bases not matched to a gene. CDR1 WSHSY and CDR2 SAAADI come from the germline V gene. CDR3 nucleotides: TGCGCCAGCAGCCCAGGACAGGTCTACGAGCAGTACTTC. Translated: CASSPGQVYEQYF.

This chain connects TRBV6-4 to TRBJ2-2; TRBD1 might be the D (6 bases). Germline CDR1 is MRHNA and CDR2 is SNTAGT. The germline V and J ends were trimmed by 5 bases and 4 bases, with 11 bases remaining between them. This CDR3 has 14 residues. The CDR3 here is CASSKTGSTGELFF. The CDR3 coding sequence is TGTGCCAGCAGTAAAACAGGGAGCACCGGGGAGCTGTTTTTT.

The chain employs TRBV5-1 and TRBJ2-5; 10 bases are a match to TRBD2. V lost 3 bases, J lost 1 base, and 9 bases stayed unmatched. Germline CDR1 and CDR2: SGHRS and YFSETQ. The CDR3 covers 17 residues. The CDR3, as DNA: TGCGCCAGCAGCTCTGCGATTGGACTAGCGGTCCAAGAGACCCAGTACTTC. Residues: CASSSAIGLAVQETQYF. The full variable domain, completed using reference TRBV5-1 and TRBJ2-5, is KAGVTQTPRYLIKTRGQQVTLSCSPISGHRSVSWYQQTPGQGLQFLFEYFSETQRNKGNFPGRFSGRQFSNSRSEMNVSTLELGDSALYLCASSSAIGLAVQETQYFGPGTRLLVL.

This sequence joins TRBV4-1 and TRBJ1-2; 11 positions match TRBD1. The CDR3 is 16 residues long. Germline values: CDR1 MGHRA, CDR2 YSYEKL. V lost 5 bases, J lost 5 bases, and 10 bases stayed unmatched. The CDR3 spells CASSNTDRGLGYGYTF. The CDR3 DNA reads as TGCGCCAGCAGCAACACGGACAGGGGGCTTGGGTATGGCTACACCTTC.

This chain uses TRBV20-1 with TRBJ1-1; TRBD1 matches at 8 bases. The CDR3 covers 11 residues. The ends lost 6 bases at V and 6 bases at J; junction bases unmatched: 3. Germline CDR1 DFQATT, CDR2 SNEGSKA (reference sequence). CDR3 sequence: CSATQGAEAFF. The CDR3 nucleotides are TGCAGTGCGACACAGGGGGCTGAAGCTTTCTTT.

This chain connects TRBV6-6 to TRBJ2-1; D is perhaps TRBD2 (5 bases). Germline CDR1 and CDR2: MNHNY and SVGAGI (reference sequence). V lost 0 bases, J lost 0 bases, and 9 bases lay in between. The length of the CDR3 is 16 residues. The CDR3 DNA reads TGTGCCAGCAGTTACTCGGGAGTAAGCTCCTACAATGAGCAGTTCTTC. Translated: CASSYSGVSSYNEQFF.

The J gene is TRBJ1-5, the V gene TRBV7-9, with TRBD1 identical over 7 bases. The germline V gene has CDR1 SEHNR and CDR2 FQNEAQ (reference sequence). The CDR3 contains 13 residues. V was clipped by 6 bases and J by 7 bases; unmatched bases: 6. CDR3 nucleotides: TGTGCCAGCAGGGACGGGGACAGCCAGCCCCAGCATTTT. Its translation is CASRDGDSQPQHF.

CDR3 DNA: TGTGCCAGCAGCCTCACGACTGGGGTTAGAGGCACAGATACGCAGTATTTT. Translated: CASSLTTGVRGTDTQYF. The genes are TRBV5-8 and TRBJ2-3; D is undetermined. Germline CDR1 is SGHTS and CDR2 is YDEGEE. The CDR3 extends over 17 amino acids. V lost 4 bases and J lost 1, with 19 bases in between.

The rearrangement links TRBV5-4 to TRBJ1-2; D possibly corresponds to TRBD1 (5 bases). CDR1 SGHNT and CDR2 YYREEE come from the germline V gene (reference sequence). CDR3 length: 14 amino acids. V lost 1 base, J lost 8 bases, and 15 bases lay in between. CDR3 amino acids: CASSLWGGLGGYTF. DNA for the CDR3: TGTGCCAGCAGCTTGTGGGGCGGCTTGGGGGGCTACACCTTC.

The chain couples TRBV6-1 to TRBJ2-7, with D possibly being TRBD1 (6 bases). This CDR3 contains 14 residues. V dropped 5 bases and J dropped 3 bases, with 14 bases sitting between them. Germline assignment: CDR1 MNHNS and CDR2 SASEGT. The CDR3 reads CASSNTGTIYEQYF. In nucleotides, the CDR3 is TGTGCCAGCAGTAATACAGGGACGATCTACGAGCAGTACTTC.